These T cell receptor beta chains were read from a single sample in a study of T cell repertoires in cytomegalovirus infection. These receptors' antigens are unknown. TCRdb re-called the reads through MiXCR, storing one row per CDR3 protein. This table has about a million distinct CDR3 sequences, roughly 30% appearing once. The input for sequencing was cultured CD8+ T cells from PBMCs, taken from culture after CMV antigen stimulation. Receptors originate from a human donor in good health (CMV status not recorded). Some clones in this sample may be carry-over from other donors' samples. The CDR3 runs from the conserved cysteine through the conserved F or W. A D gene is named only where the DNA matches it firmly. Clone size is stated in some rows and not others, as once, few, many or a class when expanded.

J gene	V gene	clone size	D gene	CDR3 DNA	CDR3 protein
TRBJ1-2	TRBV7-2	many	.	TGTGCCAGCAGCTTAATTTGGTTGGAAGGCTACACCTTC	CASSLIWLEGYTF
TRBJ2-1	TRBV5-1	few	.	TGCGCCAGCAGCGCCATCGATAACAATGAGCAGTTCTTC	CASSAIDNNEQFF
TRBJ1-1	TRBV9	.	.	TGTGCCAGCAGCGTCCCGGACGGATGGAACACTGAAGCTTTCTTT	CASSVPDGWNTEAFF
TRBJ1-2	TRBV7-8	.	.	TGTGCCAGCAGCTTAGAGTCAGTACTCAGCTATGGCTACACCTTC	CASSLESVLSYGYTF
TRBJ2-1	TRBV28	.	TRBD2	TGTGCCAGCAGTTTATGGGGGACTAGCGGGGATGGGGAACAGTTCTTC	CASSLWGTSGDGEQFF
TRBJ1-3	TRBV9	few	.	TGTGCCAGCAGTCTCAAATCCGGGTTGTTCTCTGGAAACACCATATATTTT	CASSLKSGLFSGNTIYF
TRBJ1-5	TRBV7-9	few	.	TGTGCCAGCAGCTTAGGAGGGGCGTATCAGCCCCAGCATTTT	CASSLGGAYQPQHF
TRBJ1-5	TRBV7-9	.	.	TGTGCCAGCAGCTTAGGAAGCGTGAATCAGCCCCAGCATTTT	CASSLGSVNQPQHF
TRBJ2-2	TRBV12-5	.	TRBD1	TGTGCTAGTGGTTCCTCACCAGGACAGGGGGCGCAATCCGGGGAGCTGTTTTTT	CASGSSPGQGAQSGELFF
TRBJ2-3	TRBV5-1	.	TRBD2	TGCGCCAGCAGCTTGAGGGTAGCGGGGGGCCCAGATACGCAGTATTTT	CASSLRVAGGPDTQYF
TRBJ1-1	TRBV7-9	.	.	TGTGCCAGCAGCCCTCGGGGAGATTTGAACACTGAAGCTTTCTTT	CASSPRGDLNTEAFF
TRBJ2-4	TRBV7-9	many	.	TGTGCCAGCAGCCCCCGAGCTACACTAGATCTAGCCAAAAACATTCAGTACTTC	CASSPRATLDLAKNIQYF
TRBJ2-7	TRBV4-1	.	.	TGCGCCAGCAGCCAAGTAGTGGGTTCCTACGAGCAGTACTTC	CASSQVVGSYEQYF
TRBJ2-7	TRBV6-1	.	.	TGTGCCAGCAGCCCGGGACATCTCGCCGAGCAGTACTTC	CASSPGHLAEQYF
TRBJ1-1	TRBV6-6	many	.	TGTGCCAGCAGTTACTCGGCTAAACTATTGAACACTGAAGCTTTCTTT	CASSYSAKLLNTEAFF
TRBJ1-2	TRBV5-6	.	.	TGTGCCAGCAGCCTCTCAGGGGTCGGCTACACCTTC	CASSLSGVGYTF
TRBJ1-1	TRBV12-3/TRBV12-4	.	.	TGTGCCAGCAGCTTAGCAATAGGGTGGGGTAGTACTGAAGCTTTCTTT	CASSLAIGWGSTEAFF
TRBJ2-3	TRBV20-1	.	.	TGCAGTGCCAGGATTTCGGACGGAAAGAATACGCAGTATTTT	CSARISDGKNTQYF
TRBJ2-6	TRBV7-9	few	.	TGTGCCAGCAGCTCTCGTCGCTCCACTGGAGCCAACGTCCTGACTTTC	CASSSRRSTGANVLTF
TRBJ1-2	TRBV13	.	TRBD1	TGTGCCAGCAGCTTGGACAGGGGGGTATGGGGCTACACCTTC	CASSLDRGVWGYTF
TRBJ2-3	TRBV5-4	.	.	TGTGCCAGCAGCTCGGAAGGTTACACAGATACGCAGTATTTT	CASSSEGYTDTQYF
TRBJ2-3	TRBV27	few	.	TGTGCCACCACCAGGGGCACAGATACGCAGTATTTT	CATTRGTDTQYF
TRBJ1-2	TRBV28	.	TRBD1	TGTGCCAGCAGAAAAAGGACAGGGGATTACTATGGCTACACCTTC	CASRKRTGDYYGYTF
TRBJ2-3	TRBV7-8	many	.	TGTGCCAGCAGCTTAGACCTCCCACTAGTTAGGACAGATACGCAGTATTTT	CASSLDLPLVRTDTQYF
TRBJ2-6	TRBV27	few	.	TGTGCCAGCAGTTTAGACAGCCTCTCTGGGGCCAACGTCCTGACTTTC	CASSLDSLSGANVLTF
TRBJ1-5	TRBV7-8	few	TRBD1	TGTGCCAGCAGCCAACCGGGGACAGGCCATCAGCCCCAGCATTTT	CASSQPGTGHQPQHF
TRBJ2-1	TRBV20-1	few	TRBD2	TGCAGTGCTCATCCTGAACTAGCGGGGGGGCCTGACAATGAGCAGTTCTTC	CSAHPELAGGPDNEQFF